Listed below are T cell receptor beta chains from one sample, sequenced in a study of T cells in Graves' hyperthyroidism and ophthalmopathy. TCRdb itself ran the multiplex PCR reads through MiXCR, one entry per CDR3 protein. Among 250,000 or so distinct CDR3 sequences listed, about a sixth were seen once. Material for sequencing was blood. The origin of the receptors is a woman aged 18-29 years with Graves' ophthalmopathy. The conserved cysteine and the conserved F or W are not part of the CDR3 here. D genes are given only for firm matches.

TRBV25-1,TRBJ1-1,NA,ASRGGGTNTEAF
TRBV6-1,TRBJ1-2,NA,ASSDRGKAYGYT
TRBV27,TRBJ2-5,NA,ASRQRETQY
TRBV27,TRBJ2-7,NA,ASSWFYEQY
TRBV18,TRBJ1-2,TRBD1,ASSPGQGVYGYT
TRBV18,TRBJ2-4,NA,ASSPPTIQEIGGNIQY
TRBV7-9,TRBJ2-7,NA,ASSLAGVYYYRSYEQY
TRBV6-1,TRBJ1-2,TRBD1,ASAPTSTGMNYGYT
TRBV19,TRBJ2-7,TRBD1,ASSIGDRGPYEQY
TRBV24-1,TRBJ2-5,NA,ATSEKETQY
TRBV7-9,TRBJ2-1,NA,ASTSDRYNEQF
TRBV20-1,TRBJ2-5,NA,SASRGSQETQY
TRBV4-1,TRBJ1-5,NA,ASSQEQGLNQPQH
TRBV5-4,TRBJ2-2,NA,ASSVRQSNTGELF
TRBV7-8,TRBJ1-3,NA,ASSPHANTIY
TRBV3-1,TRBJ2-2,NA,ASSPTSGVGELF
TRBV28,TRBJ1-4,NA,ASSPLWDEKLF
TRBV5-8,TRBJ1-1,NA,ASSSGQRNTEAF
TRBV9,TRBJ2-3,TRBD1,ASSVGTDPTFTDTQY
TRBV6-1,TRBJ2-5,TRBD1,ASSLSWGTAQETQY
TRBV3-1,TRBJ1-2,NA,ASSQDYGYT
TRBV9,TRBJ1-4,NA,ASSASREVINEKLF
TRBV7-9,TRBJ2-7,TRBD2,ASSLGEGSVYEQY
TRBV7-8,TRBJ2-1,TRBD2,ASSLTGTSGKRYNEQF
TRBV20-1,TRBJ1-1,NA,SAGRGTGTEAF
TRBV29-1,TRBJ1-4,NA,SVVGGSNEKLF
TRBV29-1,TRBJ1-2,TRBD1,SVERGLNYGYT
TRBV6-1,TRBJ2-5,NA,ASSFRRRVGFQETQY
TRBV28,TRBJ2-7,NA,ASSLLGSYEQY
TRBV3-1,TRBJ2-1,TRBD2,ASSTRGGAGNEQF
TRBV11-2,TRBJ2-7,TRBD2,ASSLDRFSGRSRSSYEQY
TRBV11-3,TRBJ2-7,TRBD2,ASSLGTSGRLSSYEQY
TRBV18,TRBJ1-1,TRBD1,ASSLNRGRIAF
TRBV2,TRBJ2-7,NA,ASSTGFREQY
TRBV20-1,TRBJ2-1,TRBD2,SAYSRGNAGGPMNEQF
TRBV7-2,TRBJ2-7,NA,ASSWAGTPSYEQY
TRBV19,TRBJ2-1,TRBD2,ASSPGLAALYEQF
TRBV11-3,TRBJ2-5,NA,ASSFQY
TRBV30,TRBJ2-2,NA,AWSGGGELF
TRBV27,TRBJ2-5,TRBD1,ASSSPGQGMETQY
TRBV19,TRBJ2-1,TRBD2,ASTSGTSGYNEQF
TRBV9,TRBJ1-6,NA,ASSVSVSNSPLH
TRBV29-1,TRBJ2-1,NA,SVDVGAGAGNEQF